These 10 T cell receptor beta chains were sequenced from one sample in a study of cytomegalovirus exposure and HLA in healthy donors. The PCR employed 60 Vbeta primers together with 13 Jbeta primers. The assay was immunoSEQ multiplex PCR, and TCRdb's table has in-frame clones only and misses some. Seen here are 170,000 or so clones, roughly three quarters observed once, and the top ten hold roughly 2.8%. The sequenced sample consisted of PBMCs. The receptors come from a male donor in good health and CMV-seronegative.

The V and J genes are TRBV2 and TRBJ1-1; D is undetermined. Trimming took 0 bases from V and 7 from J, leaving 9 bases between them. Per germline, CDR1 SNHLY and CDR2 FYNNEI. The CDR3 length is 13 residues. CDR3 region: CASSEAFGREAFF. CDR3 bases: TGTGCCAGCAGTGAAGCGTTTGGGCGTGAAGCTTTCTTT. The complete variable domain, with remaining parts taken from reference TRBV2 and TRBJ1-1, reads EPEVTQTPSHQVTQMGQEVILRCVPISNHLYFYWYRQILGQKVEFLVSFYNNEISEKSEIFDDQFSVERPDGSNFTLKIRSTKLEDSAMYFCASSEAFGREAFFGQGTRLTVV.

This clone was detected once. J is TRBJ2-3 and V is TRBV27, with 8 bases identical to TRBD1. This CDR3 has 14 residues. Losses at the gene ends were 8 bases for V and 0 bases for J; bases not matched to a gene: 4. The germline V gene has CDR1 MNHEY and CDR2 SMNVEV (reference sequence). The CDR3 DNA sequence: TGTGCCAGCCATGACAGGGGTAGCACAGATACGCAGTATTTT. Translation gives CASHDRGSTDTQYF.

The CDR3 DNA reads as TGTGCCAGTAGTATAGGGCCAGGCGGAGGAAGCAATCAGCCCCAGCATTTT. It translates to CASSIGPGGGSNQPQHF. The chain employs TRBV19 and TRBJ1-5; unclear D gene. The CDR3 length is 17 residues. V lost 1 base, J lost 1 base, and 14 bases lay in between. Germline CDR1 reads LNHDA; CDR2 reads SQIVND (reference sequence).

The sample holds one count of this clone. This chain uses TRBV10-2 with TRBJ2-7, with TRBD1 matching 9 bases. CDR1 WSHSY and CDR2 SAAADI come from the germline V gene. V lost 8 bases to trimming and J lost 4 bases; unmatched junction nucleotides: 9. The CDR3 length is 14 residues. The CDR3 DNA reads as TGCGCCAGCCGAGAAACAGGGGGCGCTTACGAGCAGTACTTC. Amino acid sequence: CASRETGGAYEQYF.

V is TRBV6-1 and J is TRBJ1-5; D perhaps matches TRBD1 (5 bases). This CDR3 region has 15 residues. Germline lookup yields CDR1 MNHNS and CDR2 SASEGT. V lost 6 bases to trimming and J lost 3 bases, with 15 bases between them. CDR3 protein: CASSPVGGANQPQHF. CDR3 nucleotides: TGTGCCAGCAGCCCGGTCGGGGGAGCCAATCAGCCCCAGCATTTT.

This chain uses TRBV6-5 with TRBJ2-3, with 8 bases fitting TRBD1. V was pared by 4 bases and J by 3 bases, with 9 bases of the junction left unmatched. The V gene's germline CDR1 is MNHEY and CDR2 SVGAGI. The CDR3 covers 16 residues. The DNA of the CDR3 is TGTGCCAGCAGTTGGTCAGGGGGCGCGAGAACAGATACGCAGTATTTT. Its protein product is CASSWSGGARTDTQYF.

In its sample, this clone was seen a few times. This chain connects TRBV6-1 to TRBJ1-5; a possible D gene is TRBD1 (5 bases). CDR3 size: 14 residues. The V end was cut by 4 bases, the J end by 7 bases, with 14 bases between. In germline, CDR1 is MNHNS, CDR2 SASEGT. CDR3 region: CASSGSLGAQPQHF. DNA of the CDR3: TGTGCCAGCAGTGGATCCCTTGGGGCCCAGCCCCAGCATTTT.

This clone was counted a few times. In DNA form, the CDR3 reads TGCAGCGTTGAGGGGACAGCAGATAGGTATGGCTACACCTTC. This encodes CSVEGTADRYGYTF. J is TRBJ1-2 and V is TRBV29-1, with TRBD1 matching 7 bases. CDR1 and CDR2 from the germline V gene are SQVTM and ANQGSEA. Trimming removed 3 bases from V and 5 bases from J; junction bases left unmatched: 9. The CDR3 contains 14 residues.

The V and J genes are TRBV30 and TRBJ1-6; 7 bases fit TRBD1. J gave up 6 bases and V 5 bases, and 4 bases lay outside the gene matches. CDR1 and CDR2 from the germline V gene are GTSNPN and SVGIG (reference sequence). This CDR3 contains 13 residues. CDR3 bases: TGTGCCTGGGCGGGGACAGCTAATTCACCCCTCCACTTT. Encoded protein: CAWAGTANSPLHF.

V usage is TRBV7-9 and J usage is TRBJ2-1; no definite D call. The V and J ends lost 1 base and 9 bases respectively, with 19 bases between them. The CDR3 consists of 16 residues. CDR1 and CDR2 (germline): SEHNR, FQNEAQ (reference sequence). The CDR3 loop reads CASSLGLGTVKGEQFF. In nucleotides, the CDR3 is TGTGCCAGCAGCTTAGGTTTAGGTACAGTAAAAGGTGAGCAGTTCTTC.